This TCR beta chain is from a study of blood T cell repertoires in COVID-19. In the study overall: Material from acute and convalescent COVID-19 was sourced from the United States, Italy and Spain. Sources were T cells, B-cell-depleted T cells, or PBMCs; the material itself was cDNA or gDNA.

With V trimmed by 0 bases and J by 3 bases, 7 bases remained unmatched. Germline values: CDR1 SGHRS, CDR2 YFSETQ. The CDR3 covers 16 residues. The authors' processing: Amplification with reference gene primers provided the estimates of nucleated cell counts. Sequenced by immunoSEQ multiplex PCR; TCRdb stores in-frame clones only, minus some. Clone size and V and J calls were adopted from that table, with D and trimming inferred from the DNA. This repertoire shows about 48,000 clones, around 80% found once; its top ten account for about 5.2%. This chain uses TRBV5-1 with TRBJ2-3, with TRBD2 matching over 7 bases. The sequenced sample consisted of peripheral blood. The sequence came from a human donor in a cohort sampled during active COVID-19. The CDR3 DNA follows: TGCGCCAGCAGCTTGGAACTCGGGGGGTCAACAGATACGCAGTATTTT. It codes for CASSLELGGSTDTQYF.